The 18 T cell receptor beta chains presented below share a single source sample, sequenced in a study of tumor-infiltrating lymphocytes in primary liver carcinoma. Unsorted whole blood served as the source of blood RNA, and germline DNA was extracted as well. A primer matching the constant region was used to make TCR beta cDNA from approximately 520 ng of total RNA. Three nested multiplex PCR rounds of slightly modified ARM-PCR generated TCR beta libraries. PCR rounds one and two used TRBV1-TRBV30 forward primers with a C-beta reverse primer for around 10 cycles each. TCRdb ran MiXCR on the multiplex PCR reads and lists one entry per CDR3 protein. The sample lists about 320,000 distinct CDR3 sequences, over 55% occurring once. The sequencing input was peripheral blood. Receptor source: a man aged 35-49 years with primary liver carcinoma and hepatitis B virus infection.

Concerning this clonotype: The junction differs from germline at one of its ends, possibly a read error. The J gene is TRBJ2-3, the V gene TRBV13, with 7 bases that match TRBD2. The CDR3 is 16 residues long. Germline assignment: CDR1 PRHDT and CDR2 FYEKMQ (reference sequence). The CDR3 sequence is CAISLAGLGSTDTQYF. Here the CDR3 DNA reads TGTGCCATCAGCTTAGCGGGCCTGGGTAGCACAGATACGCAGTATTTT.

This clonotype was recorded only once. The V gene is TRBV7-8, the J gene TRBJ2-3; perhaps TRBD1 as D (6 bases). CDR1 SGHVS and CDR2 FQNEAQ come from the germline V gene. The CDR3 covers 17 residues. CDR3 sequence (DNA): TGTGTTAGCAGCCCCCTTCTGACAGGAACTAGCACAGATACGCAGTATTTT. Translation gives CVSSPLLTGTSTDTQYF.

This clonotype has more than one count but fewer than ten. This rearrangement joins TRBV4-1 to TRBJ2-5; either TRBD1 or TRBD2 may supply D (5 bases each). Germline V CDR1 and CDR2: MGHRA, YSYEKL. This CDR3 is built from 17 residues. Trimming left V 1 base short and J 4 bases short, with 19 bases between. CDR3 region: CASSQVERGVTRETQYF. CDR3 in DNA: TGCGCCAGCAGCCAAGTCGAGAGGGGAGTGACCAGAGAGACCCAGTACTTC.

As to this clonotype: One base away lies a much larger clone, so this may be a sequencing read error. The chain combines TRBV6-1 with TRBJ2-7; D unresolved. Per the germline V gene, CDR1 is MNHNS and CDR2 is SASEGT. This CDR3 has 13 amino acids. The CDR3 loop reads CASSAFATYERYF. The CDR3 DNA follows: TGTGCCAGCAGTGCCTTTGCGACCTACGAGCGGTACTTC.

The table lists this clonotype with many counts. CDR3 DNA: TGTGCCAGCAGTTACGGCCTAGCGGGAACTGCGGGAGATACGCAGTATTTT. As protein: CASSYGLAGTAGDTQYF. The V and J genes are TRBV6-5 and TRBJ2-3, with 9 bases matching TRBD2. CDR1 is MNHEY and CDR2 is SVGAGI in the germline V gene. CDR3 length: 17 residues. J gave up 5 bases and V 2 bases, and 11 bases lay outside the gene matches.

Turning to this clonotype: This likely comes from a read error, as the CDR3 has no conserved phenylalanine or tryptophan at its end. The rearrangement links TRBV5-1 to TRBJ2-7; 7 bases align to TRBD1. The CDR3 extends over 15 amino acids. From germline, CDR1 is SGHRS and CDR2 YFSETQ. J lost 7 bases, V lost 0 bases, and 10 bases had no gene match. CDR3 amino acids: CASSLGPGGTTEQYS. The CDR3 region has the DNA TGCGCCAGCAGCTTGGGCCCAGGGGGAACTACTGAGCAGTACTCC.

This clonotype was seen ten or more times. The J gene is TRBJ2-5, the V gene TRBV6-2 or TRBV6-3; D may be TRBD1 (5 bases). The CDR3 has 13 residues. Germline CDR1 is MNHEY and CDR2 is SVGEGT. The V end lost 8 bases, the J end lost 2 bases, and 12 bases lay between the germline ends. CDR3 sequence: CASLRQSQETQYF. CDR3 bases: TGTGCCAGCCTGAGACAGTCGCAAGAGACCCAGTACTTC.

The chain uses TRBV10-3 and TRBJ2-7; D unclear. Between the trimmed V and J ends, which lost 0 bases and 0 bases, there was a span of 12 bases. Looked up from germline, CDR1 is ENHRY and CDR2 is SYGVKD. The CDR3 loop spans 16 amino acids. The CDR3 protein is CAISESLVGSSYEQYF. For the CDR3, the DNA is TGTGCCATCAGTGAGTCTTTAGTGGGTAGCTCCTACGAGCAGTACTTC.

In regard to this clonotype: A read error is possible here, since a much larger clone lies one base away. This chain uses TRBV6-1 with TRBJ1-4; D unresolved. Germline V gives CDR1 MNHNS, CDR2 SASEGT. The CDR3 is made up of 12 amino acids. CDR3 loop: CVSSPNLGNLFF. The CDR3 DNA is TGTGTCAGCAGTCCGAATCTGGGAAATCTGTTTTTT.

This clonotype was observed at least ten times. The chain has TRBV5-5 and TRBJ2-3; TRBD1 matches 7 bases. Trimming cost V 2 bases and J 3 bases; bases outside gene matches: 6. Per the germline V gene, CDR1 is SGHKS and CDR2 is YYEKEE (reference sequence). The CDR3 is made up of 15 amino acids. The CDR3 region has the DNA TGTGCCAGCAGCTTTGGACAGGCTGGAACAGATACGCAGTATTTT. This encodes CASSFGQAGTDTQYF.

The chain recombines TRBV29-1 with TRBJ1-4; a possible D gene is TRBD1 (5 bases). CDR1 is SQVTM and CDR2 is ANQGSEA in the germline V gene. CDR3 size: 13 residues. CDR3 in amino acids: CIVLRDSSFKLFF. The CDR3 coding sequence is TGCATCGTATTACGGGACTCCTCCTTCAAACTGTTTTTT.

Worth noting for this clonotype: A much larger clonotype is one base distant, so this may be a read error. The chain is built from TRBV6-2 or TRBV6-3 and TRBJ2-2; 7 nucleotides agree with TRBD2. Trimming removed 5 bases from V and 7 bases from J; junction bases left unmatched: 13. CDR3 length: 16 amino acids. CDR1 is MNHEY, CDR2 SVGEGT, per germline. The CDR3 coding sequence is TGTGCCAGCAGTCTCCTAAGTCCTAGCGGTAGCGGGGAGCTGTTTTTT. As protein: CASSLLSPSGSGELFF.

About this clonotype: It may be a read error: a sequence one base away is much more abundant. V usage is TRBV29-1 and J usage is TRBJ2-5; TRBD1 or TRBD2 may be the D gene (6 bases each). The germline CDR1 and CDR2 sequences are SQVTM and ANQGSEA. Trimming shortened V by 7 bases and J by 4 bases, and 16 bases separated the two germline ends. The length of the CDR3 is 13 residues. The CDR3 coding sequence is TGCAGCGCCCAAGGGGGGATCCGAGAGACCCAGTACTTC. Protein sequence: CSAQGGIRETQYF.

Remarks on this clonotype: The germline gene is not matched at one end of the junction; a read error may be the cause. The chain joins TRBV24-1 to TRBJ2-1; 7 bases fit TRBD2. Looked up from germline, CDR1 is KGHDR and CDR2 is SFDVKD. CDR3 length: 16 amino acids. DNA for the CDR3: TGTGCCACCAGTGATTTGGGACGGGGGGAGACCAATGGGCAGTTCTTC. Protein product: CATSDLGRGETNGQFF.

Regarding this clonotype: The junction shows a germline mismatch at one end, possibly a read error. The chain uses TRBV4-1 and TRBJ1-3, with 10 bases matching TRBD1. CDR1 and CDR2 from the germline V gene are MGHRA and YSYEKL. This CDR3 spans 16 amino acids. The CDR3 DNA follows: TGCGCCAGCAGCCCCCGGGACAGGGGTGGCGGAAGCACCATATATTTT. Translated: CASSPRDRGGGSTIYF.

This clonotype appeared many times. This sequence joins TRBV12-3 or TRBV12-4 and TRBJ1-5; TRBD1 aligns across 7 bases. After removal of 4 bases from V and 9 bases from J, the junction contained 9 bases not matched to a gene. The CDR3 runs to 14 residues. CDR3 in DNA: TGTGCCAGCAGTTGGAGGACAGGCCCGGGGCCCCAGCATTTT. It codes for CASSWRTGPGPQHF.

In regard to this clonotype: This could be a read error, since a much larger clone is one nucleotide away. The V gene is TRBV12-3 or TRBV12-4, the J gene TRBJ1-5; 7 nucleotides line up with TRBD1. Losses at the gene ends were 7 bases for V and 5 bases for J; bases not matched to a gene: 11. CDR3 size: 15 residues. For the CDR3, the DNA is TGTGCCAGCAATTCAGACAGGGCCGGGTATCAGCCCCAGCATTTT. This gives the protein CASNSDRAGYQPQHF.

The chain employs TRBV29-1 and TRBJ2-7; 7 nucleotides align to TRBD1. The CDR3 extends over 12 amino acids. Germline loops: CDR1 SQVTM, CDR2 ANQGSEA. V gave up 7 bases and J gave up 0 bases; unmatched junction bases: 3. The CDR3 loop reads CSDRDSSYEQYF. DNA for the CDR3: TGCAGCGATAGGGACAGCTCCTACGAGCAGTACTTC.